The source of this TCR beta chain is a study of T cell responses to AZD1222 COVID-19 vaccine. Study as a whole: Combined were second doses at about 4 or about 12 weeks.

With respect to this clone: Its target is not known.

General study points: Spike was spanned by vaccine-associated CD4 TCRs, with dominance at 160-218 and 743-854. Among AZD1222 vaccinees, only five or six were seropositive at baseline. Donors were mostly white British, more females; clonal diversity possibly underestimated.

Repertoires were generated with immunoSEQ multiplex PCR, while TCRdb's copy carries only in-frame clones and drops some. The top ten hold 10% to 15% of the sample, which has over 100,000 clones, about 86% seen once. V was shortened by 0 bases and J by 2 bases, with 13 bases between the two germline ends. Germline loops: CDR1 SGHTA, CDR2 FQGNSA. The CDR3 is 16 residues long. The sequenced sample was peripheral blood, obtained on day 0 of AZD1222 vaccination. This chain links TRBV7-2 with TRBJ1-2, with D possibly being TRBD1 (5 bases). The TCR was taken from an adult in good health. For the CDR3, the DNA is TGTGCCAGCAGCTTAGCCTGGGGGGTACAGAACTATGGCTACACCTTC. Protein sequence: CASSLAWGVQNYGYTF.